The present entry profiles one TCR beta chain with its context. This entry is derived from a study of OX40 agonist ivuxolimab in advanced cancers. Study summary: Ivuxolimab was delivered to patients intravenously every 2 weeks at doses spanning 0.01 to 10 mg/kg. Dose-escalation patients had hepatocellular carcinoma, melanoma, renal cell or head and neck cancer.

Blood sampling took place at baseline, cycle 4 day 1, and cycle 7 day 1. Assay used: immunoSEQ multiplex PCR; TCRdb lists only in-frame clones, some missing. The sample includes some 83,000 clones, about 88% of them seen just once. The CDR3 totals 14 residues. CDR1 and CDR2 from the germline V gene are GTSNPN and SVGIG (reference sequence). Trimming cost V 0 bases and J 5 bases, with 11 bases left between them. The chain couples TRBV30 to TRBJ2-4; perhaps D is TRBD1 or TRBD2 (6 bases each). This sample comprised CD4+ or CD8+ T cells sorted from blood, obtained in a trial of the OX40 agonist ivuxolimab. The TCR originated in an adult with an advanced solid tumor such as melanoma, head and neck, liver or kidney cancer. The CDR3 sequence: CAWSVKGGQNIQYF. The CDR3 DNA follows: TGTGCCTGGAGTGTAAAGGGGGGCCAAAACATTCAGTACTTC.